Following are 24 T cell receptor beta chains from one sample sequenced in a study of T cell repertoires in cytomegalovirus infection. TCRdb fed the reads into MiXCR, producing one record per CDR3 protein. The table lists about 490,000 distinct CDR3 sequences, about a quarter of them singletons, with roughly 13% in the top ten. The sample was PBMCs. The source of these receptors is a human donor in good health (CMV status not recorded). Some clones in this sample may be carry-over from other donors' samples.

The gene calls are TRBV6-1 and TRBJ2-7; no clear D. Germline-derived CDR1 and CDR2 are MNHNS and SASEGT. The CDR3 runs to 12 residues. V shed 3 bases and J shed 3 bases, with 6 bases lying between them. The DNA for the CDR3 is TGTGCCAGCAGTGACACCGACTACGAGCAGTACTTC. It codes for CASSDTDYEQYF.

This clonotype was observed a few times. The CDR3 DNA reads TGTGCCTGGAGTGTACGGGACAGGGGCTACGGCTACACCTTC. Translating it yields CAWSVRDRGYGYTF. This sequence joins TRBV30 and TRBJ1-2, with 10 bases matching TRBD1. Germline V lookup: CDR1 GTSNPN, CDR2 SVGIG (reference sequence). The V and J ends lost 0 bases and 8 bases, in that order; junction bases with no gene match: 6. The CDR3 totals 14 residues.

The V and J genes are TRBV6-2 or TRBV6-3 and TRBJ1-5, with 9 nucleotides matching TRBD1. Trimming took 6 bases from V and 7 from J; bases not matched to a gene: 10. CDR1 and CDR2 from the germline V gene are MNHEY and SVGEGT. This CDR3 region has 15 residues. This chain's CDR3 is CASRHRDRVGQPQHF. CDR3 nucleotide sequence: TGTGCCAGCAGACACCGGGACAGGGTCGGGCAGCCCCAGCATTTT.

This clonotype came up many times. In nucleotides, the CDR3 is TGTGCCAGCAGGCCGGGTACAGGGACGTCGAACATTCAGTACTTC. Encoded protein: CASRPGTGTSNIQYF. This chain joins TRBV7-8 and TRBJ2-4; D possibly corresponds to TRBD1 (6 bases). Looked up from germline, CDR1 is SGHVS and CDR2 is FQNEAQ. The CDR3 runs 15 residues. Trimming stripped 6 bases from V and 7 bases from J, with 19 bases between.

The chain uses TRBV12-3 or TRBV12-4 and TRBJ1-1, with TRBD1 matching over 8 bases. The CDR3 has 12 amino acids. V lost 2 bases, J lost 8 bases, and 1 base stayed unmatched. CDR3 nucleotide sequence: TGTGCCAGCAGTTTATGGGACAGGGAAGCTTTCTTT. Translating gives CASSLWDREAFF.

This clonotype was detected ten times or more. In DNA form, the CDR3 reads TGTGCCAGCAGGCCTACTAGCGGGAGGCCCCGCTACAATGAGCAGTTCTTC. This sequence encodes CASRPTSGRPRYNEQFF. The chain couples TRBV7-6 to TRBJ2-1; 12 bases match TRBD2. The V segment lost 6 bases and the J segment 3 bases; nucleotides outside the gene matches: 9. The germline V gene encodes CDR1 SGHVS and CDR2 FNYEAQ. CDR3 size: 17 residues. Combining the CDR3 with reference TRBV7-6 and TRBJ2-1 gives the whole variable domain GAGVSQSPRYKVTKRGQDVALRCDPISGHVSLYWYRQALGQGPEFLTYFNYEAQQDKSGLPNDRFSAERPEGSISTLTIQRTEQRDSAMYRCASRPTSGRPRYNEQFFGPGTRLTVL.

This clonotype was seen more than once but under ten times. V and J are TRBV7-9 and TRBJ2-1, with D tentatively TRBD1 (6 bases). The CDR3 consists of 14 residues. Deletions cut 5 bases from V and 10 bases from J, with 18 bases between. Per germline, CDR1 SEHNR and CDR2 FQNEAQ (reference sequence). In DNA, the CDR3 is TGTGCCAGCAGCCTACAGGGAGCCTCTTTGGAGCAGTTCTTC. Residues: CASSLQGASLEQFF.

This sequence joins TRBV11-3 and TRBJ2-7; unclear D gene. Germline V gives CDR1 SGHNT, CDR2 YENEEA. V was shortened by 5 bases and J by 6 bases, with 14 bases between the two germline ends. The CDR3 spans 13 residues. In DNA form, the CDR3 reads TGTGCCAGCAGCCCGAGAGACGGTAGCGAGCAGTACTTC. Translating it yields CASSPRDGSEQYF.

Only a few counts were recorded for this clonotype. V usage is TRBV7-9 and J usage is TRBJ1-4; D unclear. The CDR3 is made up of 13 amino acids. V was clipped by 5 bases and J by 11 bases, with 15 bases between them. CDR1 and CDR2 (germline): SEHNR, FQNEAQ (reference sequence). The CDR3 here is CASSPSPVLKLFF. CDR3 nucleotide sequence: TGTGCCAGCAGCCCGTCCCCCGTGCTGAAACTGTTTTTT.

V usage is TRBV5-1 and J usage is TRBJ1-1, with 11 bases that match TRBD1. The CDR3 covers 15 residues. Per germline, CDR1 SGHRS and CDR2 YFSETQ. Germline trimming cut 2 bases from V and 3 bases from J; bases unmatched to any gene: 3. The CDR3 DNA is TGCGCCAGCAGCTTCCGGGGACAGGGGGACACTGAAGCTTTCTTT. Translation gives CASSFRGQGDTEAFF.

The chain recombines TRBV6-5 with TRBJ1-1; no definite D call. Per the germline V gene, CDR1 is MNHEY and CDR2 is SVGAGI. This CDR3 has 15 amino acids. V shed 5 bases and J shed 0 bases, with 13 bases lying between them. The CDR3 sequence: CASSPTAWLNTEAFF. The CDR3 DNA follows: TGTGCCAGCAGTCCCACCGCCTGGCTGAACACTGAAGCTTTCTTT.

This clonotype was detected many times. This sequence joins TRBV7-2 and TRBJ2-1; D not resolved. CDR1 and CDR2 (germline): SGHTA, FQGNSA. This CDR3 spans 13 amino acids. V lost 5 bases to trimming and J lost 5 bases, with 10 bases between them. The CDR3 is CASSISRNNEQFF. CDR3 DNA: TGTGCCAGCAGCATCTCCAGAAACAATGAGCAGTTCTTC.

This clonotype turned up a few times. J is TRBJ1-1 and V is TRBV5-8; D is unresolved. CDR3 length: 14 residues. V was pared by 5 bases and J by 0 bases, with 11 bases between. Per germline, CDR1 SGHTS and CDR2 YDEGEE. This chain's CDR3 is CASRTGRLNTEAFF. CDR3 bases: TGTGCCAGCAGGACGGGTCGCTTGAACACTGAAGCTTTCTTT.

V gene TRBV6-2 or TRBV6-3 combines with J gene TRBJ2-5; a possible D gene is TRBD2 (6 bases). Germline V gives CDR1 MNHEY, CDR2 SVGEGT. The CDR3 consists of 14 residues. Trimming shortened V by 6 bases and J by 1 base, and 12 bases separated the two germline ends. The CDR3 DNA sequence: TGTGCCAGCAGCCAGTGGGACTCCCAAGAGACCCAGTACTTC. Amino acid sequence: CASSQWDSQETQYF.

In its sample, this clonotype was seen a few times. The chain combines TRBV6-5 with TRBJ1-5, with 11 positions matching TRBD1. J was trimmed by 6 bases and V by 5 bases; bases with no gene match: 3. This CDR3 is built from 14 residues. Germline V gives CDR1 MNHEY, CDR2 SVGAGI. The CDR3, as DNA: TGTGCCAGCAGTCATGGGACAGGGGGTCAGCCCCAGCATTTT. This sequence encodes CASSHGTGGQPQHF.

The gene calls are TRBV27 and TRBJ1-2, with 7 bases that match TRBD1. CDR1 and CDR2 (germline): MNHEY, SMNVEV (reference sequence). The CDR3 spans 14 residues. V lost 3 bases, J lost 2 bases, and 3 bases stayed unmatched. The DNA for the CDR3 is TGTGCCAGCAGTTTTTCAGGGGGAAACTATGGCTACACCTTC. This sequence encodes CASSFSGGNYGYTF.

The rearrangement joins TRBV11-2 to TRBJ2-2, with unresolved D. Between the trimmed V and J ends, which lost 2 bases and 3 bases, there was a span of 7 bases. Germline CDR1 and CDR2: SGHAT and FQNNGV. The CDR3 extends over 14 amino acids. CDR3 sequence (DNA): TGTGCCAGCAGCTTAAGCCAACACACCGGGGAGCTGTTTTTT. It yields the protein CASSLSQHTGELFF.

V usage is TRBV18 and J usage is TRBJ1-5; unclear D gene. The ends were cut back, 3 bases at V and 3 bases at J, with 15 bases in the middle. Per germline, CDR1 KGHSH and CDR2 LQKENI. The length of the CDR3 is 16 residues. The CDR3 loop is CASSPYVGSPNQPQHF. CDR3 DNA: TGTGCCAGCTCACCTTACGTTGGTTCACCCAATCAGCCCCAGCATTTT.

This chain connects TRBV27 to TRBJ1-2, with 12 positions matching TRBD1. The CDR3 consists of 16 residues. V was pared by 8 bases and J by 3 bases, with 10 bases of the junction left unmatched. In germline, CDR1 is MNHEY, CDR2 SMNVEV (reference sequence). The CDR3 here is CASLPGQGAWDYGYTF. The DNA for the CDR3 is TGTGCCAGCCTTCCGGGACAGGGGGCCTGGGACTATGGCTACACCTTC.

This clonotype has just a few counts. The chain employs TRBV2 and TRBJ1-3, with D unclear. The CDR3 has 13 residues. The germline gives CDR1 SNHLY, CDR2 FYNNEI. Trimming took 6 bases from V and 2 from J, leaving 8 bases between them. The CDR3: CASRSGAGNTIYF. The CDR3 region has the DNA TGTGCCAGCAGGTCCGGGGCTGGAAACACCATATATTTT. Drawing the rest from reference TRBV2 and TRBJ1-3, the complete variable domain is EPEVTQTPSHQVTQMGQEVILRCVPISNHLYFYWYRQILGQKVEFLVSFYNNEISEKSEIFDDQFSVERPDGSNFTLKIRSTKLEDSAMYFCASRSGAGNTIYFGEGSWLTVV.

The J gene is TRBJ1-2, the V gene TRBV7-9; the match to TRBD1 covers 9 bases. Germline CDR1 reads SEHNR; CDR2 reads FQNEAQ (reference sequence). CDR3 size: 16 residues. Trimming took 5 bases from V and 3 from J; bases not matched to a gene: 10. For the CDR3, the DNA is TGTGCCAGCAGCACCTTAGACAGGGGGACGGACTATGGCTACACCTTC. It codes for CASSTLDRGTDYGYTF. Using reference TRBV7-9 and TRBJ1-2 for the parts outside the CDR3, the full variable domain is DTGVSQNPRHKITKRGQNVTFRCDPISEHNRLYWYRQTLGQGPEFLTYFQNEAQLEKSRLLSDRFSAERPKGSFSTLEIQRTEQGDSAMYLCASSTLDRGTDYGYTFGSGTRLTVV.

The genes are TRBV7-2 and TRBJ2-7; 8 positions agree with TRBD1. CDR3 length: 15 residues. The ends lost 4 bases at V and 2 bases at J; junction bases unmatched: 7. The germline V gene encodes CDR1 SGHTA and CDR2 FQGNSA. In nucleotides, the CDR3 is TGTGCCAGCAGCTCCACGACAGGGGCGGCCTACGAGCAGTACTTC. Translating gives CASSSTTGAAYEQYF.

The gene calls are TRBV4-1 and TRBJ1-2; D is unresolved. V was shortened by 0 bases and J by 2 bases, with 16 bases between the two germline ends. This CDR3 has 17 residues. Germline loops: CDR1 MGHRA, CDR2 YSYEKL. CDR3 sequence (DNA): TGCGCCAGCAGCCAAGATAGGGTACGGGAGCTAAACTATGGCTACACCTTC. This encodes CASSQDRVRELNYGYTF.

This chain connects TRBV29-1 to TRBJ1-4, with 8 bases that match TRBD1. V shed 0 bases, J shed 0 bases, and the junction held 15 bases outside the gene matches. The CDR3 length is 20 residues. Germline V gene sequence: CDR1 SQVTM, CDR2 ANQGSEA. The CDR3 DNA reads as TGCAGCGTTGAAGATCTTCTCCCAGGGGGCAGGAGTGCAACTAATGAAAAACTGTTTTTT. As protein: CSVEDLLPGGRSATNEKLFF. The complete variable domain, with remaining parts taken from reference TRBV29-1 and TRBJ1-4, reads SAVISQKPSRDICQRGTSLTIQCQVDSQVTMMFWYRQQPGQSLTLIATANQGSEATYESGFVIDKFPISRPNLTFSTLTVSNMSPEDSSIYLCSVEDLLPGGRSATNEKLFFGSGTQLSVL.